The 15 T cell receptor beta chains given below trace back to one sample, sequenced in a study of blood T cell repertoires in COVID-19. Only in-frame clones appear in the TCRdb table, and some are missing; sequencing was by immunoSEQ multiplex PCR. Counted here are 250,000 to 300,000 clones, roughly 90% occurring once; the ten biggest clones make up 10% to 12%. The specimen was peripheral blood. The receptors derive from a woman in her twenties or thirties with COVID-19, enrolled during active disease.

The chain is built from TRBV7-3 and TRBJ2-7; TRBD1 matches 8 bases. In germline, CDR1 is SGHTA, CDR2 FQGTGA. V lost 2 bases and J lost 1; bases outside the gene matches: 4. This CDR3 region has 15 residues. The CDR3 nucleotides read TGTGCCAGCAGCTTAGCCGGGACAGGATCCTACGAGCAGTACTTC. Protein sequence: CASSLAGTGSYEQYF.

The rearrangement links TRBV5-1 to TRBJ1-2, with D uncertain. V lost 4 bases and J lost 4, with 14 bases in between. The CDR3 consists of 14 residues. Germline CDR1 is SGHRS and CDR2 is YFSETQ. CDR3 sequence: CASSPQRSSYGYTF. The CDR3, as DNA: TGCGCCAGCAGCCCTCAACGGAGCAGCTATGGCTACACCTTC.

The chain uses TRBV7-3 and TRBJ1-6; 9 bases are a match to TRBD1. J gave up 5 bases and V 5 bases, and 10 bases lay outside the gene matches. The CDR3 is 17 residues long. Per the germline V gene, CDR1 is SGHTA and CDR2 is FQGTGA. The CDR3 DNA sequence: TGTGCCAGCAGCGCAACAGGGGGCTCTGTCAATAATTCACCCCTCCACTTT. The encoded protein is CASSATGGSVNNSPLHF.

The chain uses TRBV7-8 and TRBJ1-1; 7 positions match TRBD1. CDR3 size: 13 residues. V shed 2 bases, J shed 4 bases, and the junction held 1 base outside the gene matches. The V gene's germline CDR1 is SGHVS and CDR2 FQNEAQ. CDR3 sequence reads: CASSLQGGTEAFF. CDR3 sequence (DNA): TGTGCCAGCAGCTTACAGGGGGGCACTGAAGCTTTCTTT. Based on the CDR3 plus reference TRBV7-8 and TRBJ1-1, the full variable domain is GAGVSQSPRYKVAKRGQDVALRCDPISGHVSLFWYQQALGQGPEFLTYFQNEAQLDKSGLPSDRFFAERPEGSVSTLKIQRTQQEDSAVYLCASSLQGGTEAFFGQGTRLTVV.

The CDR3: CASSSRTGREAYEQYF. Written as DNA, the CDR3 is TGTGCCAGTAGTTCCCGGACAGGGAGAGAGGCCTACGAGCAGTACTTC. The chain couples TRBV19 to TRBJ2-7; 8 nucleotides line up with TRBD1. The germline CDR1 and CDR2 sequences are LNHDA and SQIVND (reference sequence). V lost 5 bases, J lost 2 bases, and 11 bases stayed unmatched. CDR3 length: 16 amino acids.

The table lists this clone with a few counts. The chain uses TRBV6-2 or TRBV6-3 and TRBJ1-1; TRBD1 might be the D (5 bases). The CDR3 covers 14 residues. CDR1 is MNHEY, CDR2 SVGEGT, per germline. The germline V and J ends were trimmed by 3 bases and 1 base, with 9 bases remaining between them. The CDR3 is CASSYAGQNTEAFF. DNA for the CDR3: TGTGCCAGCAGTTATGCTGGACAGAACACTGAAGCTTTCTTT.

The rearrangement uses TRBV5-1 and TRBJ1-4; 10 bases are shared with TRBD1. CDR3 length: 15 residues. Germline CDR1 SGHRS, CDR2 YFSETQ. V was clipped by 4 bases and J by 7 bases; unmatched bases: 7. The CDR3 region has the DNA TGCGCCAGCAGCCTTGGCGGGACAGGGGTTGAAAAACTGTTTTTT. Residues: CASSLGGTGVEKLFF.

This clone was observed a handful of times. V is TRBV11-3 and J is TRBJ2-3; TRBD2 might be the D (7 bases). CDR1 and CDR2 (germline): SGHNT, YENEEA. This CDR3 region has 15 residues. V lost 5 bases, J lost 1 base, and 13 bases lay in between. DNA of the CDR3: TGTGCCAGCAGCCCAGGGGCGGGAGGCACAGATACGCAGTATTTT. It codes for CASSPGAGGTDTQYF.

In DNA form, the CDR3 reads TGTGCCAGCAGCCAAGTTCAGGGGTTGGGTCAGCCCCAGCATTTT. Its translation is CASSQVQGLGQPQHF. J is TRBJ1-5 and V is TRBV3-1 (or the pseudogene TRBV3-2), with D possibly being TRBD1 (6 bases). The CDR3 contains 15 residues. V gave up 1 base and J gave up 6 bases, with 13 bases separating them. The germline gives CDR1 LGHDT, CDR2 YNNKEL (reference sequence).

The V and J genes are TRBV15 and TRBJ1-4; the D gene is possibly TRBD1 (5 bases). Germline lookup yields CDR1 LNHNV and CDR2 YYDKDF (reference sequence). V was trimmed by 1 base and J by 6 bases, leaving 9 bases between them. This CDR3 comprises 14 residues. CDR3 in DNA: TGTGCCACCAGCAGAGTAGGAGGGGATGAAAAACTGTTTTTT. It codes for CATSRVGGDEKLFF.

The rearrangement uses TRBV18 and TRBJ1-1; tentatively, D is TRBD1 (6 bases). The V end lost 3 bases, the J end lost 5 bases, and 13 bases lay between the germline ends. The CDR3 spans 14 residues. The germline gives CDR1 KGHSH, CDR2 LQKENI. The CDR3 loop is CASSPTGFGTEAFF. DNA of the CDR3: TGTGCCAGCTCACCGACAGGTTTCGGGACTGAAGCTTTCTTT. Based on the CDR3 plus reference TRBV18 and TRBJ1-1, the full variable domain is NAGVMQNPRHLVRRRGQEARLRCSPMKGHSHVYWYRQLPEEGLKFMVYLQKENIIDESGMPKERFSAEFPKEGPSILRIQQVVRGDSAAYFCASSPTGFGTEAFFGQGTRLTVV.

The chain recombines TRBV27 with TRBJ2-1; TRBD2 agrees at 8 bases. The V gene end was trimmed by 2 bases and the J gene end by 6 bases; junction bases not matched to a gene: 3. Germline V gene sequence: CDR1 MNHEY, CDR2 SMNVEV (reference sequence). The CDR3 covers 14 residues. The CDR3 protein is CASSLRLAGNEQFF. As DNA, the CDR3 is TGTGCCAGCAGTTTACGGCTAGCGGGCAATGAGCAGTTCTTC.

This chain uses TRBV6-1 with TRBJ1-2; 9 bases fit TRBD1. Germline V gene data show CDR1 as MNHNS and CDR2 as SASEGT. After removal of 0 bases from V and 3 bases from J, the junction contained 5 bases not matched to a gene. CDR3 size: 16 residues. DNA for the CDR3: TGTGCCAGCAGTGAAGCCTATGGACAGGGGCACTATGGCTACACCTTC. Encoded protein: CASSEAYGQGHYGYTF.

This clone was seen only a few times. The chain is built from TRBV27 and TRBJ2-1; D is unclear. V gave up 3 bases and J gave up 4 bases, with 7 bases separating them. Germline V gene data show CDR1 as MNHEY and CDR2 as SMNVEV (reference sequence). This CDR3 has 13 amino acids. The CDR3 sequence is CASSLGYYNEQFF. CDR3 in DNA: TGTGCCAGCAGTTTGGGCTATTACAATGAGCAGTTCTTC.

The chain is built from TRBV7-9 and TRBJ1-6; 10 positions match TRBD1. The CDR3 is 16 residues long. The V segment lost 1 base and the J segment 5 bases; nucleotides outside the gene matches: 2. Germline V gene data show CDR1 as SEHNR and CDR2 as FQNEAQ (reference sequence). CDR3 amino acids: CASSLGGQGNNSPLHF. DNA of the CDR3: TGTGCCAGCAGCTTAGGGGGACAGGGGAATAATTCACCCCTCCACTTT.